This entry lists 2 T cell receptor beta chains sequenced from one sample in a study of blood T cells in healthy people across ages. Next came a second PCR, run for about 6 to 11 cycles, which used a sample-barcoded 5' primer along with a J-beta primer mix. TCRdb itself ran the 5' RACE reads through MiXCR, one entry per CDR3 protein. The sample lists hundreds of thousands of distinct CDR3 sequences, about 28% occurring once. Material: blood. The source is a woman of 80 years or more in good health.

The rearrangement uses TRBV30 and TRBJ2-2; D is perhaps TRBD1 or TRBD2 (6 bases each). The germline CDR1 and CDR2 sequences are GTSNPN and SVGIG (reference sequence). This CDR3 contains 14 residues. V lost 3 bases to trimming and J lost 3 bases, with 11 bases between them. The CDR3 DNA sequence: TGTGCCTGGAGGGGGGGACACCACACCGGGGAGCTGTTTTTT. Protein: CAWRGGHHTGELFF. The full variable domain, its missing parts supplied by reference TRBV30 and TRBJ2-2, is SQTIHQWPATLVQPVGSPLSLECTVEGTSNPNLYWYRQAAGRGLQLLFYSVGIGQISSEVPQNLSASRPQDRQFILSSKKLLLSDSGFYLCAWRGGHHTGELFFGEGSRLTVL.

The gene calls are TRBV10-3 and TRBJ1-4; maybe TRBD1 (5 bases). The CDR3 extends over 19 amino acids. Germline loops: CDR1 ENHRY, CDR2 SYGVKD. The V and J ends lost 4 bases and 1 base respectively, with 22 bases between them. The CDR3 DNA is TGTGCCATCAGTGTGGACCGCGGGGGAGCGGGAGGAACTAATGAAAAACTGTTTTTT. Its translation is CAISVDRGGAGGTNEKLFF.